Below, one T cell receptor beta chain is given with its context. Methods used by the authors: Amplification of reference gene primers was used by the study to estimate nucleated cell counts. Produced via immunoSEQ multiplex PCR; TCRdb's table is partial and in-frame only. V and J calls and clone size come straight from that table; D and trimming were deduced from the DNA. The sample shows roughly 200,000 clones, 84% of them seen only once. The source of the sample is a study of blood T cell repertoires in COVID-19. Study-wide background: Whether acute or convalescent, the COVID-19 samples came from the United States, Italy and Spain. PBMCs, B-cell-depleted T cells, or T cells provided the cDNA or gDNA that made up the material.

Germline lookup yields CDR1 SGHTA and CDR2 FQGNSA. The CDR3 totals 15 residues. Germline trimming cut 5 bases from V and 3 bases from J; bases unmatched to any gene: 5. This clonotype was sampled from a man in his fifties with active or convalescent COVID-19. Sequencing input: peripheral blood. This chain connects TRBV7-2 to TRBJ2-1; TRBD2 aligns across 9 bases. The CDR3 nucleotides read TGTGCCAGCAGCGTTAGCGGGGGCAACTACAATGAGCAGTTCTTC. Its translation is CASSVSGGNYNEQFF.